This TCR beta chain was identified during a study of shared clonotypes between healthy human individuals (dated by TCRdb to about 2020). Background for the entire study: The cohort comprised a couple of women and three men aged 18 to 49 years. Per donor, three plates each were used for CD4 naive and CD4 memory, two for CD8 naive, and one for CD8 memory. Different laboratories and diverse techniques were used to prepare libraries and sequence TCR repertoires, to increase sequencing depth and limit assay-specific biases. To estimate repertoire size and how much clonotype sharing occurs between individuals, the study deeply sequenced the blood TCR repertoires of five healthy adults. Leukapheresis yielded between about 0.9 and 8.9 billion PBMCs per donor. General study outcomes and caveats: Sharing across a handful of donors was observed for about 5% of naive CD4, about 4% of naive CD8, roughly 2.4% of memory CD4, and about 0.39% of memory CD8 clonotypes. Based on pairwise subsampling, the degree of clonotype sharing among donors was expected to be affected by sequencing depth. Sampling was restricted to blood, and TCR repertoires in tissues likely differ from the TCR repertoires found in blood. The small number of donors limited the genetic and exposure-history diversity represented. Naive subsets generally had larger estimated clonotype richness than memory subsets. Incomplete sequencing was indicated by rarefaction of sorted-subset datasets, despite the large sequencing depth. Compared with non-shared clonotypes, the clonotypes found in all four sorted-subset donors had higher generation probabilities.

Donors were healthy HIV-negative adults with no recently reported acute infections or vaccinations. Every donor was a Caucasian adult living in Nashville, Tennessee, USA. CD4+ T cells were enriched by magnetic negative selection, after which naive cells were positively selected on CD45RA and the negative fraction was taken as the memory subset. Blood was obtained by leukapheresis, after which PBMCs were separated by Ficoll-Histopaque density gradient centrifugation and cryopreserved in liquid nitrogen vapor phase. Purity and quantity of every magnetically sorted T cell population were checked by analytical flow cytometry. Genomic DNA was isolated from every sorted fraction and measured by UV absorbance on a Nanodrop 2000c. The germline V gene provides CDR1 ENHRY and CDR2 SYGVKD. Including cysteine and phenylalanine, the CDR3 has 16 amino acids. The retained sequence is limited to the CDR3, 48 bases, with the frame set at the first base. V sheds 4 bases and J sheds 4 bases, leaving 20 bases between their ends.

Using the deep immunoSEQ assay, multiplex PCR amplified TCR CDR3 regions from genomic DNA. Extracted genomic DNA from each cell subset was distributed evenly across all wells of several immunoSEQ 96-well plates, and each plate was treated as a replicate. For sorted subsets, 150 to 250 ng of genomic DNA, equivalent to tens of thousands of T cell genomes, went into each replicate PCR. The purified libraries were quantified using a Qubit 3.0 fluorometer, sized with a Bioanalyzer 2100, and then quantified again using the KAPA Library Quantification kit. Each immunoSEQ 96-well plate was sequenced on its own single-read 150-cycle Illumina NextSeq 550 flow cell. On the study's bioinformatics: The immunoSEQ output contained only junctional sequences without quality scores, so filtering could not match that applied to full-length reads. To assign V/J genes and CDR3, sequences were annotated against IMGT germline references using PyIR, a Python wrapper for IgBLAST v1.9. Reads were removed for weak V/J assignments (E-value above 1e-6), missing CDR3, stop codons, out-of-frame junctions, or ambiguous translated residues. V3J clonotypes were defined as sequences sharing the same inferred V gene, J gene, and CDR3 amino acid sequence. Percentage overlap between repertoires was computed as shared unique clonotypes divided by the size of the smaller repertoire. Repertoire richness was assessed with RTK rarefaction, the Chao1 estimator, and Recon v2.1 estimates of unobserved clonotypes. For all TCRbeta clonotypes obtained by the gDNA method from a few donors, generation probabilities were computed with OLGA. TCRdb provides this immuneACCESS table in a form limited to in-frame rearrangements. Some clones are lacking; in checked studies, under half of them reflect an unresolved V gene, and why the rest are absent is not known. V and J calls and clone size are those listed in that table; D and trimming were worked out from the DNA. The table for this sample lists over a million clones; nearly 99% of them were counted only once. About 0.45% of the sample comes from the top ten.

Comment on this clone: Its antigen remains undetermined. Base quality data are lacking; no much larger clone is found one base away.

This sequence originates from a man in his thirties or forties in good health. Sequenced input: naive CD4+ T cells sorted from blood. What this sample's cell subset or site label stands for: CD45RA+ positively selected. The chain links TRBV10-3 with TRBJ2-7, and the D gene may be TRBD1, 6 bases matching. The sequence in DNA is TGTGCCATCAGTGCCGGGACACCGTTTAATTCATACGAGCAGTACTTC. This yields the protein CAISAGTPFNSYEQYF.